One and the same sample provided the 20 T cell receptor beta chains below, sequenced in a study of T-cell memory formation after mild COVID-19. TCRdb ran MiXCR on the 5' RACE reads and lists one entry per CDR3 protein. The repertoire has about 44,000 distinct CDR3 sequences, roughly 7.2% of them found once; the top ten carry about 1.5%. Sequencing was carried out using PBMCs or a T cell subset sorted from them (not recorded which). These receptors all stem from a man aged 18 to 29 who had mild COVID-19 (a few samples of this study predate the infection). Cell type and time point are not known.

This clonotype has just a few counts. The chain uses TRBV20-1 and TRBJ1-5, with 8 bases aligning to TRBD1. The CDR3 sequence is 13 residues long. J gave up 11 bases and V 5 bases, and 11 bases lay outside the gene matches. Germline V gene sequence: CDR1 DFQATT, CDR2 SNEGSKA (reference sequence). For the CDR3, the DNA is TGCAGTGCTCCACAGGGGGGAGAGGTGGCCCAGCATTTT. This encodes CSAPQGGEVAQHF.

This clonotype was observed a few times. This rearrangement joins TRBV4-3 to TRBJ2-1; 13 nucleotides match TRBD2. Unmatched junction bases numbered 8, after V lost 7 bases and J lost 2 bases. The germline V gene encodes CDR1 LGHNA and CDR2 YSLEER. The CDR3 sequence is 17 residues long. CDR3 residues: CASTPGLAGSPYNEQFF. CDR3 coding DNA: TGCGCCAGCACCCCGGGACTAGCGGGGAGTCCCTACAATGAGCAGTTCTTC.

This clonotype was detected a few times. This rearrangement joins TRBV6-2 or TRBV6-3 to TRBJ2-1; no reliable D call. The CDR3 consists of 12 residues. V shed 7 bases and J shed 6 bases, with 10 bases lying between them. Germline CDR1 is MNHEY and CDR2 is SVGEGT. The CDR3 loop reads CASTNPSNEQFF. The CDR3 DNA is TGTGCCAGCACTAACCCCAGCAATGAGCAGTTCTTC.

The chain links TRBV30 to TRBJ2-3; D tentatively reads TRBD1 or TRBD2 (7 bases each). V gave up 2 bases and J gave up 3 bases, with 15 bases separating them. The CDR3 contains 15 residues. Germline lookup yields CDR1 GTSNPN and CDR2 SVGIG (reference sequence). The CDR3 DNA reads TGTGCCTGGAGTCCAGGGGGGGGAGGAACAGATACGCAGTATTTT. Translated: CAWSPGGGGTDTQYF.

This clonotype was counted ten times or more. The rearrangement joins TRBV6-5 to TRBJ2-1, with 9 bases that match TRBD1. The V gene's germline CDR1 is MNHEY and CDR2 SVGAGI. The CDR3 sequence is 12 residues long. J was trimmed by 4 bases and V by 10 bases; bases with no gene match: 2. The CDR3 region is CATGQGYNEQFF. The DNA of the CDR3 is TGTGCCACGGGACAGGGTTACAATGAGCAGTTCTTC.

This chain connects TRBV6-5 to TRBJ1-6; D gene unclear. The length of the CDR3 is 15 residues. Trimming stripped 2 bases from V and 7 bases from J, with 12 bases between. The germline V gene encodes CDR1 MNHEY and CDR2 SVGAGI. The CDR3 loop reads CASSYGGSSNSPLHF. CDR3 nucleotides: TGTGCCAGCAGTTACGGCGGATCCAGCAATTCACCCCTCCACTTT.

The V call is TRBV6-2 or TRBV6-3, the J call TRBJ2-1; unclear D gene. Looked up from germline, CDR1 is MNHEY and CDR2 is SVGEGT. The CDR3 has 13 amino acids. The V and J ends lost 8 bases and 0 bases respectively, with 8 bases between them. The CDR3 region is CASWRYSYNEQFF. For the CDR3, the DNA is TGTGCCAGCTGGCGGTACTCCTACAATGAGCAGTTCTTC.

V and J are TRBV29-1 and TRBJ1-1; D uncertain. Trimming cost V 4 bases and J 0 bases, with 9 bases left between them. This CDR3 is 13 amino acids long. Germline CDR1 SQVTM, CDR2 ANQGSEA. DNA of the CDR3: TGCAGCGTTGGGGTAGGAATGAACACTGAAGCTTTCTTT. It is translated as CSVGVGMNTEAFF.

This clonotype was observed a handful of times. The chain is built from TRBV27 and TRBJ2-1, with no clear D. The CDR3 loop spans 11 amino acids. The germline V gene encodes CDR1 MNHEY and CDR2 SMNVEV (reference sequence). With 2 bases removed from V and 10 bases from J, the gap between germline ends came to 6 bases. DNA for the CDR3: TGTGCCAGCAGTTTAGGATTAGAGCAGTTCTTC. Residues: CASSLGLEQFF.

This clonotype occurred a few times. The CDR3 DNA reads TGCGCCAGCAGCCAAGATGGGGTTAAACAGCCCCAGCATTTT. Residues: CASSQDGVKQPQHF. The chain combines TRBV4-1 with TRBJ1-5; D is ambiguous. Looked up from germline, CDR1 is MGHRA and CDR2 is YSYEKL. This CDR3 contains 14 residues. With 0 bases removed from V and 7 bases from J, the gap between germline ends came to 10 bases.

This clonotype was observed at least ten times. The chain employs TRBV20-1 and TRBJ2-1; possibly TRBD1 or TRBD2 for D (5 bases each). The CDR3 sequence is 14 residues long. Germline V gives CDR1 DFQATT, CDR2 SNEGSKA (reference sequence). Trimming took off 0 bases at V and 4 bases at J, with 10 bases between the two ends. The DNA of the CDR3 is TGCAGTGCTAGAGAGCCGGGACCTTACAATGAGCAGTTCTTC. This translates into CSAREPGPYNEQFF.

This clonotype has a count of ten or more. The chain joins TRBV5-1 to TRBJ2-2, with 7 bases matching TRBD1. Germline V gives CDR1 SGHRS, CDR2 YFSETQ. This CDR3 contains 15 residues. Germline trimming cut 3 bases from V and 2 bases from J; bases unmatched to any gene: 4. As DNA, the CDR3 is TGCGCCAGCAGCTCACAGGGGCCTAACACCGGGGAGCTGTTTTTT. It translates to CASSSQGPNTGELFF.

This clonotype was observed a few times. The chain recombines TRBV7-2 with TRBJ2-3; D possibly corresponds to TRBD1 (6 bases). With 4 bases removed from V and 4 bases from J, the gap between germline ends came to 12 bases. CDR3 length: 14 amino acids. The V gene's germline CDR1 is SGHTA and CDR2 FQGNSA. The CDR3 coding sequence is TGTGCCAGCAGCTCCCAGGGGCAGCCAGATACGCAGTATTTT. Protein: CASSSQGQPDTQYF.

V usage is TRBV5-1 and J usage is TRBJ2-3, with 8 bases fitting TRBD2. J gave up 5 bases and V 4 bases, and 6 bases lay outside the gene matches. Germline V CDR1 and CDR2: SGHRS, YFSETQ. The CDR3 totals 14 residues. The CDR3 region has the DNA TGCGCCAGCAGCCAAACTAGCGGAGAAGATACGCAGTATTTT. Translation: CASSQTSGEDTQYF.

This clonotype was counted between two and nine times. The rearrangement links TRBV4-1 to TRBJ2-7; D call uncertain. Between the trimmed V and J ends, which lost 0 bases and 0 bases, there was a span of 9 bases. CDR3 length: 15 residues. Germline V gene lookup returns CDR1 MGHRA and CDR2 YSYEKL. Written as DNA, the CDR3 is TGCGCCAGCAGCCAAGATCCCCAGGACTCCTACGAGCAGTACGTC. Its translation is CASSQDPQDSYEQYV.

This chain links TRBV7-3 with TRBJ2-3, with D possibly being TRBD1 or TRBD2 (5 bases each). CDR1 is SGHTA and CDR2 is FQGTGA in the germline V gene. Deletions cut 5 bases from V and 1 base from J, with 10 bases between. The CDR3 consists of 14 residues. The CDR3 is CASSRDPRTDTQYF. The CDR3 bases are TGTGCCAGCAGCCGGGACCCTCGCACAGATACGCAGTATTTT.

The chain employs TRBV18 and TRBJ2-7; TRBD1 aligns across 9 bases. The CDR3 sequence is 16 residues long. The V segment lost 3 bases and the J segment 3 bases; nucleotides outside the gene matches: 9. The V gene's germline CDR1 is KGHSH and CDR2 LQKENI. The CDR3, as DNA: TGTGCCAGCTCACCTTCCGGACAGGGGTACTACTACGAGCAGTACTTC. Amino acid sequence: CASSPSGQGYYYEQYF.

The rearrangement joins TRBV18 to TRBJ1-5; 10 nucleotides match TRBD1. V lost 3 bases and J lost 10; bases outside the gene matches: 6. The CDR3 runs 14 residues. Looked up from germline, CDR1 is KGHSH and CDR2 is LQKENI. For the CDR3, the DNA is TGTGCCAGCTCACCGACAGGGGGCCTTATCCCCCAGCATTTT. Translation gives CASSPTGGLIPQHF.

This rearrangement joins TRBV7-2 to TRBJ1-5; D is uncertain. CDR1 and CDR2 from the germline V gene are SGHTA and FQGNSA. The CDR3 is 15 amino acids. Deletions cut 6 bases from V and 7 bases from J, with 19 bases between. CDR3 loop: CASSPLGNPGQPQHF. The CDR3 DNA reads TGTGCCAGCAGTCCCCTGGGGAACCCGGGGCAGCCCCAGCATTTT.

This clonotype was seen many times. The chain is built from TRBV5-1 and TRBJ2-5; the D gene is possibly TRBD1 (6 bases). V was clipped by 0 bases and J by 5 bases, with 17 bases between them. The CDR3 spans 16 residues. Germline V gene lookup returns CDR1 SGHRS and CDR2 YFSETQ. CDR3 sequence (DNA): TGCGCCAGCAGCTTGGCTGGGGGCGATTCAGGCGAGACCCAGTACTTC. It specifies CASSLAGGDSGETQYF.